This TCR beta chain came from a study of cytomegalovirus exposure and HLA in healthy donors. CDR3 size: 13 residues. Between the trimmed V and J ends, which lost 4 bases and 9 bases, there was a span of 16 bases. Germline CDR1 and CDR2: GTSNPN and SVGIG (reference sequence). PCR used 60 Vbeta primers and 13 Jbeta primers. The assay was immunoSEQ multiplex PCR, and TCRdb's table has in-frame clones only and misses some. The table lists about 200,000 clones, 80% to 85% of them singletons, with 1.1% in the top ten. The V gene is TRBV30, the J gene TRBJ2-1; a weak D match, TRBD2 (7 bases). The receptor was isolated from a woman between 40 and 50 years old in good health and CMV-seronegative. The specimen sequenced was PBMCs. The CDR3 protein is CAWKGGGRIEQFF. CDR3 DNA sequence: TGTGCCTGGAAAGGGGGAGGGCGAATTGAGCAGTTCTTC.